This TCR beta chain came from a study of CXCR3-negative and CXCR3-positive naive CD8 T cells. Looking at the study overall: The TRB read total, roughly 140 million, broke down to about 1.5 +/- 0.3 million reads per library. Findings of the study overall: Naive subsets were similarly diverse, while memory CD8+ repertoires were much less diverse. TRB CDR3 properties indicated TCR strength, while surface CD5 was similar across naive subsets.

The germline gives CDR1 MDHEN, CDR2 SYDVKM. The CDR3 consists of 14 residues. The authors prepared UMI-labeled TRB cDNA libraries by 5' RACE. TCRdb reanalyzed the 5' RACE reads, giving one entry per CDR3 protein sequence and no DNA. The listing records around 40,000 distinct CDR3 sequences. Triplicate sorts of some 300,000 cells per CD8+ subset. Concerning this clonotype itself: Its antigen is as yet unknown.

The chain links TRBV28 to TRBJ1-3. The sequencing sample was made of memory CD8+ T cells from blood. The TCR was taken from a human donor in good health. Some clones in this sample may be carry-over from other donors' samples. The CDR3 spells CASRRRGDGNTIYF.